This is a list of T cell receptor beta chains from one sample in a study of cytomegalovirus exposure and HLA in healthy donors. The data were produced by immunoSEQ multiplex PCR, yet TCRdb's version contains in-frame clones alone and is incomplete. This table holds about 190,000 clones, approximately 83% found once. Sequencing used PBMCs. All receptors come from a woman between 45 and 60 years old in good health and CMV-seropositive. Both conserved end residues are part of each CDR3. Only some rows state a clone size, as once, few, many or a class for expanded clones.

j_gene,abundance,v_gene,CDR3aa
TRBJ2-1,NA,TRBV30,CASNPGQGNNEQFF
TRBJ1-3,NA,TRBV9,CASSDRDSGNTIYF
TRBJ1-1,NA,TRBV5-1,CASSLVPGAQIAFF
TRBJ1-1,NA,TRBV30,CAWSVRGSEAFF
TRBJ2-3,NA,TRBV4-1,CASSQAALVLAGGSSTDTQYF
TRBJ2-7,NA,TRBV6-6,CASSYPQGPYEQYF
TRBJ1-5,once,TRBV4-3,CASSQVGGGQQPQHF
TRBJ2-2,NA,TRBV6-1,CASSGLALNTGELFF
TRBJ2-1,NA,TRBV6-6,CASSYAGGWHNEQFF
TRBJ2-1,NA,TRBV7-9,CASSFQAAMDEQFF
TRBJ2-6,NA,TRBV27,CASSLLRQTGANVLTF
TRBJ2-7,NA,TRBV2,CASSEMTSGGHYEQYF